Following are 26 T cell receptor beta chains from one sample sequenced in a study of beta chain features in type 1 diabetes. What was sequenced were expressed TCRB transcripts, since all of the isolated RNA had been reverse transcribed. Profiling relied on immunoSEQ multiplex PCR, and the TCRdb table lists in-frame clones only, not all of them. Here the sample spans around 300,000 clones, approximately 10% being singletons. Sequences were obtained from naive CD4+ T cells from blood. The receptors were sampled from a woman aged 25 to 39 in good health.

This clone has a count of ten or more. The V gene is TRBV7-9, the J gene TRBJ2-3, with D possibly being TRBD2 (5 bases). The CDR3 covers 14 residues. Germline V gene lookup returns CDR1 SEHNR and CDR2 FQNEAQ (reference sequence). The V end was cut by 6 bases, the J end by 0 bases, with 10 bases between. CDR3 nucleotide sequence: TGTGCCAGCAGATTAAGCGGAAGCACAGATACGCAGTATTTT. Protein product: CASRLSGSTDTQYF.

This clone has more than one count but fewer than ten. The rearrangement uses TRBV4-3 and TRBJ2-1, with no clear D. Germline V CDR1 and CDR2: LGHNA, YSLEER. The CDR3 has 14 residues. V dropped 0 bases and J dropped 5 bases, with 8 bases sitting between them. The chain's CDR3 is CASSQEQVNNEQFF. The CDR3 bases are TGCGCCAGCAGCCAAGAGCAGGTCAACAATGAGCAGTTCTTC.

This chain joins TRBV6-6 and TRBJ2-7; 11 bases are shared with TRBD2. V lost 6 bases, J lost 2 bases, and 0 bases stayed unmatched. This CDR3 contains 13 residues. CDR1 and CDR2 (germline): MNHNY, SVGAGI (reference sequence). Written as DNA, the CDR3 is TGTGCCAGCAGACTAGCGGGGGCCTACGAGCAGTACTTC. Its protein product is CASRLAGAYEQYF.

This clone was recorded a few times. V and J are TRBV29-1 and TRBJ2-1, with 12 bases fitting TRBD2. CDR3 size: 13 residues. Trimming removed 4 bases from V and 9 bases from J; junction bases left unmatched: 4. CDR1 and CDR2 (germline): SQVTM, ANQGSEA. CDR3 in amino acids: CSVGTSGTTEQFF. The CDR3 DNA reads as TGCAGCGTTGGGACTAGCGGGACTACTGAGCAGTTCTTC.

This clone was counted only a few times. The chain has TRBV11-3 and TRBJ2-1, with unresolved D. The CDR3 extends over 13 amino acids. V gave up 3 bases and J gave up 3 bases, with 6 bases separating them. Germline V gene data show CDR1 as SGHNT and CDR2 as YENEEA. The CDR3 DNA is TGTGCCAGCAGCTTCGGTATCTACAATGAGCAGTTCTTC. Its translation is CASSFGIYNEQFF.

This clone has a handful of counts. The V call is TRBV5-1, the J call TRBJ2-7; 9 bases are shared with TRBD2. The CDR3 spans 19 residues. V gave up 2 bases and J gave up 2 bases; unmatched junction bases: 17. The germline gives CDR1 SGHRS, CDR2 YFSETQ. The DNA for the CDR3 is TGCGCCAGCAGCTTACTTAGCGGGAGTGGGGTTCGTAGAACCTACGAGCAGTACTTC. Encoded protein: CASSLLSGSGVRRTYEQYF.

V is TRBV30 and J is TRBJ2-7; TRBD2 is a possible D gene (7 bases). Germline V gene sequence: CDR1 GTSNPN, CDR2 SVGIG (reference sequence). Trimming pared 5 bases from V and 6 bases from J, leaving 14 bases between. CDR3 length: 12 amino acids. CDR3 region: CAWGPGGREQYF. The CDR3 DNA sequence: TGTGCCTGGGGCCCGGGGGGCCGCGAGCAGTACTTC.

The chain employs TRBV5-5 and TRBJ2-7, with TRBD2 matching over 8 bases. J lost 2 bases, V lost 4 bases, and 8 bases had no gene match. The CDR3 extends over 15 amino acids. CDR1 SGHKS and CDR2 YYEKEE come from the germline V gene (reference sequence). CDR3 coding DNA: TGTGCCAGCAGCGGGACGACTAGCGTCGCCTACGAGCAGTACTTC. As protein: CASSGTTSVAYEQYF.

This clone was recorded at least ten times. CDR3 in DNA: TGTGCCCAAGGACTAGCCTATGAGCAGTTCTTC. It specifies CAQGLAYEQFF. The genes are TRBV30 and TRBJ2-1, with 8 bases fitting TRBD2. This CDR3 is 11 amino acids long. V was clipped by 8 bases and J by 8 bases; unmatched bases: 5. Germline CDR1 reads GTSNPN; CDR2 reads SVGIG (reference sequence).

The chain carries TRBV15 and TRBJ2-1; 11 nucleotides match TRBD1. The V segment lost 5 bases and the J segment 9 bases; nucleotides outside the gene matches: 18. Germline-derived CDR1 and CDR2 are LNHNV and YYDKDF (reference sequence). This CDR3 region has 18 residues. The CDR3 nucleotides are TGTGCCACCAGCCGGGACAGGGGGAAAGATTGGTCATCAAGTGAGCAGTTCTTC. Its protein is CATSRDRGKDWSSSEQFF. The whole variable domain, filled in from reference TRBV15 and TRBJ2-1, reads DAMVIQNPRYQVTQFGKPVTLSCSQTLNHNVMYWYQQKSSQAPKLLFHYYDKDFNNEADTPDNFQSRRPNTSFCFLDIRSPGLGDTAMYLCATSRDRGKDWSSSEQFFGPGTRLTVL.

The chain employs TRBV9 and TRBJ2-1; D gene unclear. Between the trimmed V and J ends, which lost 0 bases and 4 bases, there was a span of 8 bases. This CDR3 is 14 amino acids long. From germline, CDR1 is SGDLS and CDR2 YYNGEE. For the CDR3, the DNA is TGTGCCAGCAGCGTAGTCGACACTTACAATGAGCAGTTCTTC. This encodes CASSVVDTYNEQFF.

Only a few counts were recorded for this clone. The genes are TRBV23-1 and TRBJ2-1, with TRBD2 identical over 11 bases. TRBV23-1 belongs to the ORF category, with a function that is uncertain. With V trimmed by 2 bases and J by 15 bases, 6 bases remained unmatched. The CDR3 is 13 residues long. The CDR3: CASSQRPSGRRFF. In DNA, the CDR3 is TGCGCCAGCAGTCAAAGGCCTAGCGGGAGGAGGTTCTTC.

V and J are TRBV28 and TRBJ2-3, with D maybe TRBD1 (5 bases). Germline CDR1 MDHEN, CDR2 SYDVKM. V dropped 6 bases and J dropped 2 bases, with 18 bases sitting between them. The CDR3 sequence is 16 residues long. CDR3 coding DNA: TGTGCCAGCAGCCGGACATTGACAGTCAACACAGATACGCAGTATTTT. Translated: CASSRTLTVNTDTQYF.

This clone was seen a handful of times. The rearrangement uses TRBV19 and TRBJ2-4, with D possibly matching TRBD1 (6 bases). Trimming shortened V by 2 bases and J by 4 bases, and 12 bases separated the two germline ends. Germline loops: CDR1 LNHDA, CDR2 SQIVND (reference sequence). CDR3 size: 15 residues. The CDR3 loop reads CASSIPNTGKNIQYF. The CDR3 DNA sequence: TGTGCCAGTAGTATACCCAATACAGGGAAAAACATTCAGTACTTC.

This clone occurred a few times. The chain employs TRBV9 and TRBJ2-5, with D perhaps TRBD2 (6 bases). This CDR3 region has 14 residues. The germline CDR1 and CDR2 sequences are SGDLS and YYNGEE. Trimming took off 7 bases at V and 1 base at J, with 14 bases between the two ends. CDR3 region: CASAAGTRQETQYF. The CDR3 nucleotides read TGTGCCAGCGCCGCCGGGACTCGCCAAGAGACCCAGTACTTC.

The chain uses TRBV27 and TRBJ2-3, with TRBD2 identical over 9 bases. With 5 bases clipped from V and 4 bases from J, the junction kept 13 bases outside the gene matches. Per the germline V gene, CDR1 is MNHEY and CDR2 is SMNVEV (reference sequence). The CDR3 length is 17 residues. The CDR3 loop is CASSPAAREGGPDTQYF. The CDR3 nucleotides read TGTGCCAGCAGTCCCGCCGCGCGGGAGGGAGGTCCAGATACGCAGTATTTT.

This clone was seen more than once but under ten times. The chain uses TRBV9 and TRBJ2-7; 11 bases match TRBD1. With V trimmed by 4 bases and J by 1 base, 4 bases remained unmatched. CDR1 and CDR2 (germline): SGDLS, YYNGEE. This CDR3 region has 15 residues. CDR3 in amino acids: CASSPRDRGSYEQYF. The CDR3 nucleotides are TGTGCCAGCAGCCCCCGGGACAGGGGGTCCTACGAGCAGTACTTC.

V usage is TRBV18 and J usage is TRBJ2-2; D perhaps matches TRBD2 (6 bases). There are 15 residues in the CDR3. The germline V gene has CDR1 KGHSH and CDR2 LQKENI. Trimming took off 4 bases at V and 4 bases at J, with 13 bases between the two ends. This chain's CDR3 is CASSLSDGGTGELFF. For the CDR3, the DNA is TGTGCCAGCTCACTCTCGGACGGGGGCACCGGGGAGCTGTTTTTT. The full variable domain, completed using reference TRBV18 and TRBJ2-2, is NAGVMQNPRHLVRRRGQEARLRCSPMKGHSHVYWYRQLPEEGLKFMVYLQKENIIDESGMPKERFSAEFPKEGPSILRIQQVVRGDSAAYFCASSLSDGGTGELFFGEGSRLTVL.

This clone was recorded a few times. This chain uses TRBV5-4 with TRBJ2-7, with TRBD2 matching 9 bases. V dropped 3 bases and J dropped 2; count of bases not matched to a gene: 3. Germline loops: CDR1 SGHNT, CDR2 YYREEE (reference sequence). This CDR3 region has 14 residues. The DNA of the CDR3 is TGTGCCAGCAGCTGGACTAGCGAGACCTACGAGCAGTACTTC. Amino acid sequence: CASSWTSETYEQYF.

The sample holds a few counts of this clone. This chain connects TRBV7-3 to TRBJ2-2; D is uncertain. V was cut by 4 bases and J by 7 bases, with 7 bases left in between. Germline CDR1 and CDR2: SGHTA and FQGTGA. The CDR3 covers 12 residues. The CDR3 sequence: CASSSVSGELFF. Here the CDR3 DNA reads TGTGCCAGCAGCTCGGTTAGCGGGGAGCTGTTTTTT.

This clone was recorded a few times. V gene TRBV5-1 combines with J gene TRBJ2-5, with 9 bases matching TRBD1. Germline CDR1 SGHRS, CDR2 YFSETQ. After removal of 0 bases from V and 5 bases from J, the junction contained 8 bases not matched to a gene. CDR3 size: 16 residues. The CDR3 DNA reads TGCGCCAGCAGCTTGGGCACAGGGGGCCTTGAGGAGACCCAGTACTTC. Amino acid sequence: CASSLGTGGLEETQYF.

This clone was seen only once. This chain links TRBV30 with TRBJ2-7, with a tentative D call TRBD1 (6 bases). The CDR3 has 13 residues. The germline V and J ends were trimmed by 2 bases and 4 bases, with 12 bases remaining between them. The V gene's germline CDR1 is GTSNPN and CDR2 SVGIG (reference sequence). The CDR3 coding sequence is TGTGCCTGGAGTAAGGGGGAAGGATACGAGCAGTACTTC. Residues: CAWSKGEGYEQYF.

This clone showed up just a few times. This chain links TRBV5-1 with TRBJ1-4; weak D call: TRBD1 (6 bases). The V end lost 3 bases, the J end lost 0 bases, and 12 bases lay between the germline ends. The CDR3 totals 16 residues. CDR1 and CDR2 from the germline V gene are SGHRS and YFSETQ. CDR3 sequence reads: CASSSSDSATNEKLFF. In DNA form, the CDR3 reads TGCGCCAGCAGCTCCTCGGACAGCGCAACTAATGAAAAACTGTTTTTT. The full variable domain, with the rest looked up from reference TRBV5-1 and TRBJ1-4, is KAGVTQTPRYLIKTRGQQVTLSCSPISGHRSVSWYQQTPGQGLQFLFEYFSETQRNKGNFPGRFSGRQFSNSRSEMNVSTLELGDSALYLCASSSSDSATNEKLFFGSGTQLSVL.

This clone was found a few times. The chain carries TRBV6-1 and TRBJ2-7, with D hard to call. This CDR3 has 14 residues. V lost 5 bases and J lost 2, with 13 bases in between. Germline assignment: CDR1 MNHNS and CDR2 SASEGT. CDR3 residues: CASSLDPVTYEQYF. The CDR3 DNA follows: TGTGCCAGCAGTCTAGACCCGGTGACCTACGAGCAGTACTTC.

This clone was recorded a few times. The CDR3: CASSFTSGGDTGELFF. The CDR3 DNA reads as TGTGCCAGCAGCTTTACTAGCGGGGGAGACACCGGGGAGCTGTTTTTT. The chain has TRBV7-2 and TRBJ2-2; 11 nucleotides agree with TRBD2. The CDR3 is made up of 16 amino acids. Germline V gene lookup returns CDR1 SGHTA and CDR2 FQGNSA. V lost 3 bases and J lost 3; bases outside the gene matches: 3. Variable domain in full (rest from reference TRBV7-2 and TRBJ2-2): GAGVSQSPSNKVTEKGKDVELRCDPISGHTALYWYRQSLGQGLEFLIYFQGNSAPDKSGLPSDRFSAERTGGSVSTLTIQRTQQEDSAVYLCASSFTSGGDTGELFFGEGSRLTVL.

The chain couples TRBV14 to TRBJ1-1, with a weak D call TRBD1 (6 bases). The germline V gene encodes CDR1 SGHDN and CDR2 FVKESK. CDR3 length: 13 residues. Deletions cut 1 base from V and 11 bases from J, with 14 bases between. The CDR3 bases are TGTGCCAGCAGCCAAGTACAGACAGGTATGGCTTTCTTT. Translated, it gives CASSQVQTGMAFF.